This TCR beta chain was sequenced for a study of cytomegalovirus exposure and HLA in healthy donors. After removal of 2 bases from V and 2 bases from J, the junction contained 6 bases not matched to a gene. This CDR3 spans 15 amino acids. CDR1 is MNHEY and CDR2 is SVGAGI in the germline V gene. Overall study results and limits: DRB1 had the most TCR associations and HLA-C the fewest, a later analysis found, with rates varying by HLA locus.

Concerning this clone: Antigen specificity is unknown.

Primers included in the PCR were 60 Vbeta and 13 Jbeta primers. Using immunoSEQ multiplex PCR, the repertoire was profiled, and TCRdb retains in-frame clones only, with some absent. The repertoire table contains tens of thousands of clones. The V call is TRBV6-5, the J call TRBJ2-7; 7 nucleotides match TRBD2. This clonotype was sampled from a female donor in good health and CMV-seronegative. Source material: PBMCs. The CDR3 DNA sequence: TGTGCCAGCAGTTACCGACTAAGCGGGACCTACGAGCAGTACTTC. It codes for CASSYRLSGTYEQYF.